The 3 T cell receptor beta chains presented below share a single source sample, sequenced in a study of cytomegalovirus exposure and HLA in healthy donors (dated by TCRdb to the late 2010s). The method was the immunoSEQ multiplex PCR assay. Sourced from immuneACCESS, this table was stored by TCRdb with only in-frame sequences that have V and J called. A share of the clones is absent; for the studies checked, an unresolved V gene accounts for under half, and the remainder has no known explanation. The sample data list 200,000 to 300,000 clones, and about 90% of these were observed just once. The ten largest account for around 3.3% of the sample. What was sequenced was PBMCs. The receptors derive from a woman in her 30s in good health and CMV-seronegative.

This sequence joins TRBV29-1 and TRBJ2-1; 9 bases match TRBD1. Trimming cost V 4 bases and J 8 bases; bases outside gene matches: 15. The CDR3 loop spans 16 amino acids. Germline values: CDR1 SQVTM, CDR2 ANQGSEA. The CDR3 here is CSVGKTGQGIFYEQFF. CDR3 in DNA: TGCAGCGTTGGCAAAACGGGACAGGGCATTTTTTATGAGCAGTTCTTC.

V gene TRBV11-1 combines with J gene TRBJ1-1; D gene ambiguous. Germline CDR1 and CDR2: SGHAT and FQDESV (reference sequence). V lost 5 bases, J lost 1 base, and 8 bases lay in between. There are 13 residues in the CDR3. The CDR3 nucleotides are TGTGCCAGCAGCCTTTCTACGAACACTGAAGCTTTCTTT. This sequence encodes CASSLSTNTEAFF.

V usage is TRBV9 and J usage is TRBJ2-1, with 10 bases lining up with TRBD1. This CDR3 spans 16 amino acids. With V trimmed by 3 bases and J by 1 base, 4 bases remained unmatched. In germline, CDR1 is SGDLS, CDR2 YYNGEE. CDR3 nucleotides: TGTGCCAGCAGCGAGCCGGGACAGGGGTCCTACAATGAGCAGTTCTTC. Translated: CASSEPGQGSYNEQFF.